This TCR beta chain was obtained from a study of identical twins. Each CDR3 protein is one row after TCRdb ran MiXCR on the 5' RACE reads. The sample has 700,000 or so distinct CDR3 sequences, 8.5% to 9.5% seen once. The CDR3 is made up of 15 amino acids. The V and J ends lost 5 bases and 7 bases, in that order; junction bases with no gene match: 10. This clonotype was counted a few times. The sample was also reused in another study, on yellow fever vaccine responses in identical twins.

The receptor comes from a woman aged 18-30 years in good health. The sequenced sample was PBMCs. J is TRBJ1-5 and V is TRBV12-3 or TRBV12-4; 8 bases are a match to TRBD1. The DNA for the CDR3 is TGTGCCAGCAGTCTACAGACAGGGGTCGAGCAGCCCCAGCATTTT. Translation gives CASSLQTGVEQPQHF.